This T cell receptor beta chain was captured by sequencing in a study of blood T cell repertoires in COVID-19. The repertoire was sequenced with immunoSEQ multiplex PCR; TCRdb's copy has only in-frame clones and lacks some. The table has 150,000 or so clones, over 80% seen once. Trimming took off 7 bases at V and 8 bases at J, with 18 bases between the two ends. This CDR3 region has 14 residues. The V gene's germline CDR1 is LNHDA and CDR2 SQIVND (reference sequence). The chain recombines TRBV19 with TRBJ1-5, with a possible D match to TRBD1 (6 bases). The sample taken for sequencing was peripheral blood. This TCR was recovered from a woman between 45 and 60 years old with acute or convalescent COVID-19. The CDR3 here is CASKAGEGREPQHF. DNA for the CDR3: TGTGCCAGTAAGGCAGGGGAAGGGCGTGAGCCCCAGCATTTT.